This T cell receptor beta chain was sequenced in a study of blood T cell repertoires in COVID-19. J gave up 1 base and V 10 bases, and 12 bases lay outside the gene matches. CDR3 size: 15 residues. Germline values: CDR1 MDHEN, CDR2 SYDVKM. Repertoires were generated with immunoSEQ multiplex PCR, while TCRdb's copy carries only in-frame clones and drops some. The sample records 35,000 to 45,000 clones, roughly 73% being singletons. This sequence originates from a man older than 75 with acute or convalescent COVID-19. The sample consisted of peripheral blood. The chain uses TRBV28 and TRBJ2-7, with 8 bases identical to TRBD2. The CDR3 here is CATRRPVAGSYEQYF. CDR3 coding DNA: TGTGCCACCCGTCGCCCGGTAGCGGGGTCCTACGAGCAGTACTTC.